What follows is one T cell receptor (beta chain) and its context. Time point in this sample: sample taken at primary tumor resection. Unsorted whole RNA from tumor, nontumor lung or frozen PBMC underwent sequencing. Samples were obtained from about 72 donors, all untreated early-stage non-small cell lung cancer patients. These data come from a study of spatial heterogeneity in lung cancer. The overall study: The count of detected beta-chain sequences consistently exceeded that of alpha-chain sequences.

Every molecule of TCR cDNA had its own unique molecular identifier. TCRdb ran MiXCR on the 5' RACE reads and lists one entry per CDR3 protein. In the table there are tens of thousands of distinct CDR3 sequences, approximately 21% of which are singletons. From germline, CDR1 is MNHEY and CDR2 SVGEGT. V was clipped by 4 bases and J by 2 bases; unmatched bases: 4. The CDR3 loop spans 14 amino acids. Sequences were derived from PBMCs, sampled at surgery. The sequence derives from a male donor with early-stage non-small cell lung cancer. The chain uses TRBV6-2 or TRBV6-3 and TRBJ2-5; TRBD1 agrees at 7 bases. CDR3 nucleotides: TGTGCCAGCAGTTTCGACAGGGCACAAGAGACCCAGTACTTC. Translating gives CASSFDRAQETQYF.